This entry lists 19 T cell receptor beta chains sequenced from one sample in a study of spatial heterogeneity in lung cancer (dated by TCRdb to 2018 to 2020). The library was prepared using 5' RACE. The reads were generated on a NextSeq 500. TCRdb trimmed public reads at Q25 via fastp, called clones via MiXCR and kept in-frame beta chains. Under each unique CDR3 protein, matching rows form one entry showing the most common genes and DNA. The sample includes approximately 52,000 distinct CDR3 sequences, with about 5.8% observed a single time. The ten largest account for roughly 10% of the sample. In the paper's terms, the time point label means: sample taken at primary tumor resection. The input for sequencing was PBMCs, taken at surgery. These receptors came from a male donor with early-stage non-small cell lung cancer.

This clonotype was seen ten or more times. This chain uses TRBV6-2 or TRBV6-3 with TRBJ2-7; 8 positions match TRBD1. Germline V gives CDR1 MNHEY, CDR2 SVGEGT. With V trimmed by 2 bases and J by 4 bases, 10 bases remained unmatched. This CDR3 has 16 amino acids. The CDR3: CASSYTTGELWYEQYF. In DNA form, the CDR3 reads TGTGCCAGCAGTTACACGACAGGGGAGCTTTGGTACGAGCAGTACTTC.

This clonotype was seen repeatedly, ten times or more. The rearrangement joins TRBV20-1 to TRBJ2-5; TRBD1 matches at 7 bases. The CDR3 is 13 amino acids. Per germline, CDR1 DFQATT and CDR2 SNEGSKA (reference sequence). V lost 6 bases to trimming and J lost 1 base; unmatched junction nucleotides: 5. This chain's CDR3 is CSATNRGQETQYF. The DNA of the CDR3 is TGCAGTGCCACCAACAGGGGCCAAGAGACCCAGTACTTC.

The sample holds many counts of this clonotype. This chain joins TRBV10-1 and TRBJ2-3; 10 nucleotides line up with TRBD2. Germline V lookup: CDR1 WNHNN, CDR2 SYGVQD (reference sequence). Losses at the gene ends were 8 bases for V and 0 bases for J; bases not matched to a gene: 14. The CDR3 length is 18 residues. The CDR3 sequence is CASCSGRRIFTSTDTQYF. The CDR3 DNA is TGCGCCAGCTGTAGCGGGAGGAGAATCTTCACTAGCACAGATACGCAGTATTTT.

This clonotype was detected many times. This CDR3 reads CASSSGLAGGGGQYF. CDR3 nucleotide sequence: TGTGCCAGCAGTTCCGGACTAGCGGGAGGAGGTGGCCAGTACTTC. The V call is TRBV27, the J call TRBJ2-5; 14 bases align to TRBD2. The CDR3 runs 15 residues. The J segment lost 10 bases and the V segment lost 4 bases, leaving 8 bases of the junction unmatched. Per the germline V gene, CDR1 is MNHEY and CDR2 is SMNVEV (reference sequence).

This clonotype was counted many times. V usage is TRBV18 and J usage is TRBJ2-3; weak D call: TRBD1 (5 bases). The V end was cut by 6 bases, the J end by 0 bases, with 16 bases between. The CDR3 runs 16 residues. The germline V gene has CDR1 KGHSH and CDR2 LQKENI. The CDR3 protein is CASSREAGISTDTQYF. DNA of the CDR3: TGTGCCAGCTCCCGCGAGGCAGGGATTAGCACAGATACGCAGTATTTT.

This clonotype was seen ten or more times. J is TRBJ2-2 and V is TRBV5-1; the D gene is possibly TRBD1 (6 bases). Germline loops: CDR1 SGHRS, CDR2 YFSETQ. The CDR3 length is 15 residues. V was pared by 2 bases and J by 5 bases, with 13 bases between. The CDR3 bases are TGCGCCAGCAGCTTCGGGACAAGGGCGACCGGGGAGCTGTTTTTT. It is translated as CASSFGTRATGELFF.

This clonotype was detected ten times or more. The chain couples TRBV4-1 to TRBJ2-6; D unclear. CDR1 and CDR2 from the germline V gene are MGHRA and YSYEKL. This CDR3 spans 17 amino acids. The V and J ends lost 6 bases and 0 bases respectively, with 15 bases between them. The DNA for the CDR3 is TGCGCCAGCAGGCCAGAAGTATTTGGCTCTGGGGCCAACGTCCTGACTTTC. This gives the protein CASRPEVFGSGANVLTF.

This clonotype was observed at least ten times. V gene TRBV7-7 combines with J gene TRBJ2-7; D remains ambiguous. The germline gives CDR1 SSHAT, CDR2 FNYEAQ (reference sequence). V lost 5 bases to trimming and J lost 7 bases, with 18 bases between them. The CDR3 has 14 residues. The CDR3 sequence: CASSPGLGWVEQYF. The CDR3 coding sequence is TGTGCCAGCAGCCCCGGTCTCGGATGGGTGGAGCAGTACTTC.

This clonotype has ten or more counts. The rearrangement joins TRBV14 to TRBJ2-5; D is uncertain. The CDR3 extends over 17 amino acids. V was cut by 1 base and J by 5 bases, with 20 bases left in between. Looked up from germline, CDR1 is SGHDN and CDR2 is FVKESK. The CDR3 loop reads CASSQGSRPDFSETQYF. The CDR3 DNA reads as TGTGCCAGCAGCCAAGGGTCCCGGCCAGACTTTTCGGAGACCCAGTACTTC.

The chain recombines TRBV20-1 with TRBJ2-7; 10 bases are a match to TRBD2. Trimming at V came to 4 bases and at J to 6 bases, leaving 12 bases not matched to a gene. The CDR3 extends over 15 amino acids. Germline values: CDR1 DFQATT, CDR2 SNEGSKA (reference sequence). CDR3 loop: CSATDMESGRGEQYF. As DNA, the CDR3 is TGCAGTGCTACTGACATGGAGAGCGGGAGGGGCGAGCAGTACTTC.

This clonotype appeared many times. This chain uses TRBV29-1 with TRBJ2-5; 7 bases agree with TRBD2. There are 14 residues in the CDR3. From germline, CDR1 is SQVTM and CDR2 ANQGSEA. Losses at the gene ends were 5 bases for V and 2 bases for J; bases not matched to a gene: 8. The CDR3: CSVSASGAQETQYF. The CDR3 DNA follows: TGCAGCGTTTCGGCTAGCGGCGCTCAAGAGACCCAGTACTTC.

This clonotype has at least ten counts. V usage is TRBV6-5 and J usage is TRBJ2-5; D is perhaps TRBD2 (6 bases). From germline, CDR1 is MNHEY and CDR2 SVGAGI. V shed 6 bases and J shed 0 bases, with 20 bases lying between them. The CDR3 is made up of 17 amino acids. CDR3 residues: CASSHRLGILYQETQYF. CDR3 in DNA: TGTGCCAGCAGCCATCGACTAGGGATATTATACCAAGAGACCCAGTACTTC.

This clonotype came up many times. CDR3 region: CASSPDRTNEKLFF. Written as DNA, the CDR3 is TGTGCCAGCAGCCCTGACAGGACTAATGAAAAACTGTTTTTT. The chain employs TRBV11-2 and TRBJ1-4; D perhaps matches TRBD1 (6 bases). The length of the CDR3 is 14 residues. Trimming shortened V by 5 bases and J by 2 bases, and 9 bases separated the two germline ends. Germline V lookup: CDR1 SGHAT, CDR2 FQNNGV.

This clonotype occurred many times. The rearrangement links TRBV12-3 or TRBV12-4 to TRBJ2-1; TRBD2 aligns across 7 bases. The CDR3 covers 14 residues. J was trimmed by 2 bases and V by 7 bases; bases with no gene match: 5. As DNA, the CDR3 is TGTGCCAGCACTTCGCGGGAGACCTACAATGAGCAGTTCTTC. It is translated as CASTSRETYNEQFF.

At least ten counts were recorded for this clonotype. V gene TRBV25-1 combines with J gene TRBJ2-3, with 12 bases matching TRBD1. The CDR3 runs 15 residues. J was trimmed by 6 bases and V by 5 bases; bases with no gene match: 6. From germline, CDR1 is MGHDK and CDR2 SYGVNS. The chain's CDR3 is CASSPGTGGRDTQYF. The CDR3 DNA reads TGTGCCAGCAGTCCTGGGACAGGGGGCCGGGATACGCAGTATTTT. The whole variable domain, filled in from reference TRBV25-1 and TRBJ2-3, reads EADIYQTPRYLVIGTGKKITLECSQTMGHDKMYWYQQDPGMELHLIHYSYGVNSTEKGDLSSESTVSRIRTEHFPLTLESARPSHTSQYLCASSPGTGGRDTQYFGPGTRLTVL.

This clonotype was seen repeatedly, ten times or more. The chain combines TRBV6-5 with TRBJ1-5, with D possibly matching TRBD1 (5 bases). Germline V gives CDR1 MNHEY, CDR2 SVGAGI. The CDR3 length is 15 residues. Trimming cost V 2 bases and J 6 bases, with 14 bases left between them. CDR3 in DNA: TGTGCCAGCAGTTACCGGGACCCCCTAGGTCAGCCCCAGCATTTT. Translation: CASSYRDPLGQPQHF.

This clonotype has just a few counts. The chain couples TRBV6-5 to TRBJ2-1; 8 bases fit TRBD2. V was clipped by 2 bases and J by 3 bases; unmatched bases: 0. In germline, CDR1 is MNHEY, CDR2 SVGAGI. The CDR3 extends over 14 amino acids. CDR3 bases: TGTGCCAGCAGTTACGGGACTAGCTACAATGAGCAGTTCTTC. Amino acid sequence: CASSYGTSYNEQFF.

CDR3 in amino acids: CASSGRPENTEAFF. For the CDR3, the DNA is TGTGCCAGCTCGGGCAGGCCAGAGAACACTGAAGCTTTCTTT. V and J are TRBV6-1 and TRBJ1-1; D remains ambiguous. This CDR3 has 14 residues. Trimming left V 8 bases short and J 1 base short, with 14 bases between. Germline V gene data show CDR1 as MNHNS and CDR2 as SASEGT.

As concerns this clonotype: This may be a read error, as it is one base from a much larger clone. Since the CDR3 does not end with the conserved phenylalanine or tryptophan, this likely comes from a read error. J is TRBJ2-3 and V is TRBV7-2; D is possibly TRBD1 (6 bases). Germline assignment: CDR1 SGHTA and CDR2 FQGNSA. The V gene lost 3 bases and the J gene lost 5 bases, with 9 bases spanning the gap. The CDR3 loop spans 13 amino acids. In DNA form, the CDR3 reads TGTGCCAGCAGCTTCCACAGGGAAGATACGCAGTATCTT. Amino acids: CASSFHREDTQYL.